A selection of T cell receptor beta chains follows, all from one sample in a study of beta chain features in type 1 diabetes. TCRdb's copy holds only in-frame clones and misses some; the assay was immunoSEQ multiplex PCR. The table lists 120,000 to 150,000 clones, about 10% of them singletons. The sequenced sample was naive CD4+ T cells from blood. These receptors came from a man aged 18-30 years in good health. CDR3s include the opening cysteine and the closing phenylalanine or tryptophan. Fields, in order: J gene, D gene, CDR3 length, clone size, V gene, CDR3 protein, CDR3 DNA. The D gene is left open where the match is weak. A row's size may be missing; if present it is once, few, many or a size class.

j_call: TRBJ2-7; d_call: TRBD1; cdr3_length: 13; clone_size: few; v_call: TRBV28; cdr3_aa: CASHRGPSYEQYF; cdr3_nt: TGTGCCAGCCACAGGGGACCCTCCTACGAGCAGTACTTC
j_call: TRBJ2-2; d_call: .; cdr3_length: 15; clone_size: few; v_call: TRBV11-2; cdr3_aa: CASRSGRRGTGELFF; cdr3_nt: TGTGCCAGCAGATCAGGACGCCGAGGGACCGGGGAGCTGTTTTTT
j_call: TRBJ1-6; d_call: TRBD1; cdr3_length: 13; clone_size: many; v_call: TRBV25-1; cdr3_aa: CASIGTGYSPLHF; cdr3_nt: TGTGCCAGCATAGGGACAGGGTATTCACCCCTCCACTTT
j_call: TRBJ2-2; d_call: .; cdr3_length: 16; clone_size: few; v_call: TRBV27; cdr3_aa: CASSPTPELLGGELFF; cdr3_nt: TGTGCCAGCAGTCCAACCCCCGAACTCCTCGGCGGGGAGCTGTTTTTT
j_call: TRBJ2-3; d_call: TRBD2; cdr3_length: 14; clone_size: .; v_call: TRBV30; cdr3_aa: CAWSSKRGSDTQYF; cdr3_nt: TGTGCCTGGAGTTCCAAGCGGGGATCAGATACGCAGTATTTT
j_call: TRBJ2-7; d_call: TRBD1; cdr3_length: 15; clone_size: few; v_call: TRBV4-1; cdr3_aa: CASSRGQGAVSEQYF; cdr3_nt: TGCGCCAGCAGCCGCGGACAGGGGGCGGTTTCCGAGCAGTACTTC
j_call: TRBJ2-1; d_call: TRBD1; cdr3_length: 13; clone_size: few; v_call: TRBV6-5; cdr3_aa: CASIDRGQYEQFF; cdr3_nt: TGTGCCAGCATAGACAGGGGACAATATGAGCAGTTCTTC
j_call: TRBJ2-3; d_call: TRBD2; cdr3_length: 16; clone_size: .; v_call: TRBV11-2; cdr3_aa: CASTHTSGVYTDTQYF; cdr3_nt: TGTGCCAGCACCCATACTAGCGGGGTTTACACAGATACGCAGTATTTT
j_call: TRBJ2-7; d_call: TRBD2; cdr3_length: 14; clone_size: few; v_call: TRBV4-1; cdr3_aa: CASSQPGAGYEQYF; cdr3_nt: TGCGCCAGCAGCCAACCGGGAGCGGGGTACGAGCAGTACTTC
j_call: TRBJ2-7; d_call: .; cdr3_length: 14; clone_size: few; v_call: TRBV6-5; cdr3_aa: CASSYSRGTGEQYF; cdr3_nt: TGTGCCAGCAGTTACTCGCGGGGAACTGGCGAGCAGTACTTC